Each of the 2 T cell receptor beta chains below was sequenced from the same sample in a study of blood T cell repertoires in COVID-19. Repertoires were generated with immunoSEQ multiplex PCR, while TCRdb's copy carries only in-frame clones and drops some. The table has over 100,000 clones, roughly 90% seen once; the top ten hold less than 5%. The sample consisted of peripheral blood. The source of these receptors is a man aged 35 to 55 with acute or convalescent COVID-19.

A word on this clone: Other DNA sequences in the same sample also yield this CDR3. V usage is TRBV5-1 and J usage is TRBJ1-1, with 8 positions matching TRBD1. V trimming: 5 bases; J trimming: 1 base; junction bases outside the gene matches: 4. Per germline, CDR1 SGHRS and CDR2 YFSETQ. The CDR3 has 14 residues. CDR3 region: CASSPGTGNTEAFF. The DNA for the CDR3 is TGCGCCAGCAGTCCCGGGACAGGGAACACTGAAGCTTTCTTT.

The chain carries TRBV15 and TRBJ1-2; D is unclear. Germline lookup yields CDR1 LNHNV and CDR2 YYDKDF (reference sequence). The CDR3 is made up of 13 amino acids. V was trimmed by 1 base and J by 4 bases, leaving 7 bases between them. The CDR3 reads CATSRGGIYGYTF. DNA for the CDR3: TGTGCCACCAGCAGAGGCGGTATCTATGGCTACACCTTC.